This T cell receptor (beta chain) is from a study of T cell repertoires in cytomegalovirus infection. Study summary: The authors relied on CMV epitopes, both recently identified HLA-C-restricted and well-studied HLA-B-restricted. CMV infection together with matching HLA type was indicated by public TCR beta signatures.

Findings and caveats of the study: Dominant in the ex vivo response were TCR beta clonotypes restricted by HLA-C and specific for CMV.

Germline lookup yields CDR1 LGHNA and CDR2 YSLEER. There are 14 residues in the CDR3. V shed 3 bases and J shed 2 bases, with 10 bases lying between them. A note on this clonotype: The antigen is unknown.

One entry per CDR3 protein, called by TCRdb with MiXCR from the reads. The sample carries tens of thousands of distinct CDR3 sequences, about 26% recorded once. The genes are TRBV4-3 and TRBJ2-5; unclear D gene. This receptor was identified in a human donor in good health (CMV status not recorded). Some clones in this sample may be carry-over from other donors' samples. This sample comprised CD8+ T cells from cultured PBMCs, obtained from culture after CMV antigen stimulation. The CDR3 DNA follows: TGCGCCAGCAGCCATGCCCTCTTTCAAGAGACCCAGTACTTC. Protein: CASSHALFQETQYF.